These 11 T cell receptor beta chains were sequenced from one sample in a study of OX40 agonist ivuxolimab in advanced cancers. The method was the immunoSEQ multiplex PCR assay. In its TCRdb copy, this immuneACCESS table keeps in-frame sequences only and misses some clones. Where compared with another copy, unresolved V genes explain less than half of these, and the others have no known cause. This sample is represented by tens of thousands of clones; 85% of them were singletons. About 3.4% of the sample belongs to the ten largest clones. Source: CD4+ or CD8+ T cells sorted from blood, taken in a trial of the OX40 agonist ivuxolimab. The receptor source for this set is an adult with an advanced solid tumor such as melanoma, head and neck, liver or kidney cancer.

The V gene is TRBV7-2, the J gene TRBJ1-1, with no clear D. Germline V gene data show CDR1 as SGHTA and CDR2 as FQGNSA. V was trimmed by 2 bases and J by 2 bases, leaving 9 bases between them. The CDR3 runs 14 residues. The CDR3 spells CASSLSRINTEAFF. CDR3 sequence (DNA): TGTGCCAGCAGCTTATCGAGGATTAACACTGAAGCTTTCTTT. The full variable domain, with the rest looked up from reference TRBV7-2 and TRBJ1-1, is GAGVSQSPSNKVTEKGKDVELRCDPISGHTALYWYRQSLGQGLEFLIYFQGNSAPDKSGLPSDRFSAERTGGSVSTLTIQRTQQEDSAVYLCASSLSRINTEAFFGQGTRLTVV.

J is TRBJ2-7 and V is TRBV7-6; D might be TRBD1 (6 bases). CDR3 length: 17 amino acids. Germline V CDR1 and CDR2: SGHVS, FNYEAQ. V lost 1 base, J lost 2 bases, and 18 bases lay in between. The CDR3 region has the DNA TGTGCCAGCAGCTTAGAAACCCTCAGGGGATTTACCTACGAGCAGTACTTC. Encoded protein: CASSLETLRGFTYEQYF. Together with reference TRBV7-6 and TRBJ2-7, the CDR3 gives the full variable domain: GAGVSQSPRYKVTKRGQDVALRCDPISGHVSLYWYRQALGQGPEFLTYFNYEAQQDKSGLPNDRFSAERPEGSISTLTIQRTEQRDSAMYRCASSLETLRGFTYEQYFGPGTRLTVT.

This rearrangement joins TRBV2 to TRBJ2-2; 7 positions agree with TRBD2. From germline, CDR1 is SNHLY and CDR2 FYNNEI. CDR3 size: 16 residues. Losses at the gene ends were 5 bases for V and 3 bases for J; bases not matched to a gene: 9. This CDR3 reads CASSYRDYGDTGELFF. CDR3 DNA sequence: TGTGCCAGCAGTTACCGGGACTATGGGGACACCGGGGAGCTGTTTTTT.

This clone occurred a few times. At one end, the junction sequence differs from germline, possibly due to a read error. The chain joins TRBV7-9 to TRBJ1-3; the D gene is possibly TRBD1 (6 bases). The CDR3 is 13 residues long. The germline gives CDR1 SEHNR, CDR2 FQNEAQ (reference sequence). DNA for the CDR3: TGTGCCAGCGGGGGGGGCCCTGGCAACACCATATATTTT. It translates to CASGGGPGNTIYF.

The rearrangement links TRBV6-5 to TRBJ2-7; D is undetermined. V was cut by 4 bases and J by 0 bases, with 16 bases left in between. This CDR3 is 16 amino acids long. Germline values: CDR1 MNHEY, CDR2 SVGAGI. The CDR3 loop reads CASSSWPTPPSYEQYF. The CDR3 DNA reads TGTGCCAGCAGTTCCTGGCCAACACCTCCCTCCTACGAGCAGTACTTC.

This chain joins TRBV19 and TRBJ2-3; TRBD2 agrees at 10 bases. V dropped 10 bases and J dropped 3; count of bases not matched to a gene: 13. The CDR3 is made up of 16 amino acids. In germline, CDR1 is LNHDA, CDR2 SQIVND (reference sequence). In DNA form, the CDR3 reads TGTGCCACCCAACGACGCGGGACTAGCGTGACAGATACGCAGTATTTT. It encodes CATQRRGTSVTDTQYF. The full variable domain, rest sourced from reference TRBV19 and TRBJ2-3, is DGGITQSPKYLFRKEGQNVTLSCEQNLNHDAMYWYRQDPGQGLRLIYYSQIVNDFQKGDIAEGYSVSREKKESFPLTVTSAQKNPTAFYLCATQRRGTSVTDTQYFGPGTRLTVL.

This chain connects TRBV23-1 to TRBJ1-5; D gene uncertain. TRBV23-1 is an ORF, and what it does is uncertain. The CDR3 loop spans 13 amino acids. Deletions cut 0 bases from V and 9 bases from J, with 9 bases between. CDR3 in amino acids: CASSQSQRRPQHF. As DNA, the CDR3 is TGCGCCAGCAGTCAATCGCAACGGCGGCCCCAGCATTTT.

V usage is TRBV15 and J usage is TRBJ2-6; TRBD1 is a possible D gene (5 bases). This CDR3 comprises 16 residues. Germline CDR1 is LNHNV and CDR2 is YYDKDF (reference sequence). V gave up 3 bases and J gave up 2 bases, with 11 bases separating them. The CDR3 protein is CATSRPGRAGANVLTF. In DNA form, the CDR3 reads TGTGCCACCAGCAGGCCCGGCAGGGCTGGGGCCAACGTCCTGACTTTC.

The chain employs TRBV7-3 and TRBJ2-5, with D possibly TRBD1 on 5 matching bases. CDR1 is SGHTA and CDR2 is FQGTGA in the germline V gene. V dropped 0 bases and J dropped 5 bases, with 13 bases sitting between them. The CDR3 covers 15 residues. The CDR3 loop is CASSLTGAVRETQYF. The CDR3 DNA is TGTGCCAGCAGCTTAACAGGGGCAGTAAGGGAGACCCAGTACTTC.

This chain connects TRBV30 to TRBJ2-6; no clear D gene. The germline V gene has CDR1 GTSNPN and CDR2 SVGIG (reference sequence). V was shortened by 4 bases and J by 5 bases, with 12 bases between the two germline ends. The CDR3 spans 14 residues. CDR3 in amino acids: CAWTIIGRANVLTF. CDR3 in DNA: TGTGCCTGGACGATTATAGGGAGGGCCAACGTCCTGACTTTC.

The chain joins TRBV2 to TRBJ1-3; unclear D gene. The V end was cut by 8 bases, the J end by 2 bases, with 4 bases between. The CDR3 is 11 amino acids. Per the germline V gene, CDR1 is SNHLY and CDR2 is FYNNEI. This chain's CDR3 is CASSAGNTIYF. The CDR3 DNA reads as TGTGCCAGCTCGGCTGGAAACACCATATATTTT.